What follows are 28 T cell receptor beta chains derived from one specimen sequenced in a study of type 1 and type 2 diabetes patients. Amplification started from genomic DNA. Multiplex PCR with 30 forward and 13 reverse primers amplified the TCR beta CDR3. TCRdb called the multiplex PCR reads again in MiXCR, with one record for every CDR3 protein. The data contain a few hundred thousand distinct CDR3 sequences, 47% of them singletons. Sequenced sample: peripheral blood mononuclear cells (PBMCs). Source of these receptors: a man aged 18 to 30 with type 2 diabetes.

This clonotype has more than one count but fewer than ten. The genes are TRBV30 and TRBJ2-1; no clear D. CDR3 length: 11 residues. Germline values: CDR1 GTSNPN, CDR2 SVGIG (reference sequence). V shed 4 bases and J shed 3 bases, with 4 bases lying between them. The CDR3 DNA reads TGTGCCTGGATCGGCTACAATGAGCAGTTCTTC. This gives the protein CAWIGYNEQFF.

This chain uses TRBV5-5 with TRBJ2-2; weak D call: TRBD1 (6 bases). The length of the CDR3 is 14 residues. The germline V gene has CDR1 SGHKS and CDR2 YYEKEE (reference sequence). The germline V and J ends were trimmed by 6 bases and 1 base, with 10 bases remaining between them. CDR3 in amino acids: CASTTTGNTGELFF. The CDR3 nucleotides read TGTGCCAGCACCACGACAGGGAACACCGGGGAGCTGTTTTTT. Full variable domain (outside the CDR3, taken from reference TRBV5-5 and TRBJ2-2): DAGVTQSPTHLIKTRGQQVTLRCSPISGHKSVSWYQQVLGQGPQFIFQYYEKEERGRGNFPDRFSARQFPNYSSELNVNALLLGDSALYLCASTTTGNTGELFFGEGSRLTVL.

The gene calls are TRBV7-8 and TRBJ2-3, with D possibly being TRBD2 (7 bases). V was shortened by 0 bases and J by 2 bases, with 15 bases between the two germline ends. The CDR3 covers 17 residues. From germline, CDR1 is SGHVS and CDR2 FQNEAQ. CDR3 region: CASSLAWGGGNTDTQYF. The CDR3 region has the DNA TGTGCCAGCAGCTTAGCGTGGGGCGGGGGCAACACAGATACGCAGTATTTT.

The chain employs TRBV19 and TRBJ2-7; 10 bases map to TRBD2. CDR3 length: 20 amino acids. Germline values: CDR1 LNHDA, CDR2 SQIVND (reference sequence). The V segment lost 3 bases and the J segment 0 bases; nucleotides outside the gene matches: 17. The CDR3 loop reads CASSILDPSSSGRASYEQYF. The CDR3 coding sequence is TGTGCCAGTAGTATTCTAGACCCCTCTTCAAGCGGGAGGGCCTCCTACGAGCAGTACTTC.

This rearrangement joins TRBV5-1 to TRBJ2-3; D uncertain. CDR1 is SGHRS, CDR2 YFSETQ, per germline. Trimming took 4 bases from V and 6 from J, leaving 9 bases between them. CDR3 length: 12 amino acids. CDR3 DNA sequence: TGCGCCAGCAGCCCGGGCCCCGATACGCAGTATTTT. It is translated as CASSPGPDTQYF.

This sequence joins TRBV11-3 and TRBJ2-3, with unresolved D. The CDR3 contains 14 residues. V was pared by 4 bases and J by 4 bases, with 12 bases between. CDR1 is SGHNT, CDR2 YENEEA, per germline. DNA for the CDR3: TGTGCCAGCAGCTACCAGCGTAACGCAGATACGCAGTATTTT. Translation: CASSYQRNADTQYF. Full variable domain (outside the CDR3, taken from reference TRBV11-3 and TRBJ2-3): EAGVVQSPRYKIIEKKQPVAFWCNPISGHNTLYWYLQNLGQGPELLIRYENEEAVDDSQLPKDRFSAERLKGVDSTLKIQPAELGDSAVYLCASSYQRNADTQYFGPGTRLTVL.

In its sample, this clonotype was seen many times. The chain joins TRBV10-1 to TRBJ1-1, with D possibly TRBD1 on 5 matching bases. Trimming removed 6 bases at V and 4 bases at J, with 6 bases between. Germline CDR1 WNHNN, CDR2 SYGVQD (reference sequence). The CDR3 length is 11 residues. CDR3 loop: CASSQGTEAFF. The CDR3 coding sequence is TGCGCCAGCAGCCAGGGCACTGAAGCTTTCTTT.

J is TRBJ1-1 and V is TRBV2, with D perhaps matching TRBD1 (5 bases). Germline V gives CDR1 SNHLY, CDR2 FYNNEI. The CDR3 covers 13 residues. V was clipped by 11 bases and J by 6 bases, with 19 bases between them. The DNA of the CDR3 is TGTGCCGGGGGAAGGGGTTATGGCTCTGAAGCTTTCTTT. It specifies CAGGRGYGSEAFF.

The table lists this clonotype with a few counts. This chain uses TRBV29-1 with TRBJ2-1; no clear D gene. From germline, CDR1 is SQVTM and CDR2 ANQGSEA. The CDR3 extends over 15 amino acids. The germline V and J ends were trimmed by 4 bases and 7 bases, with 20 bases remaining between them. The CDR3 spells CSVATLPNRRNEQFF. The CDR3 DNA reads as TGCAGCGTTGCGACCCTCCCAAACCGTCGGAATGAGCAGTTCTTC.

There are a few counts of this clonotype. The gene calls are TRBV10-1 and TRBJ2-3; 7 nucleotides line up with TRBD1. V shed 11 bases, J shed 4 bases, and the junction held 9 bases outside the gene matches. Germline V gene lookup returns CDR1 WNHNN and CDR2 SYGVQD (reference sequence). The CDR3 sequence is 13 residues long. In nucleotides, the CDR3 is TGCGCCGGATTAACAGGGGAAGCAGATACGCAGTATTTT. It yields the protein CAGLTGEADTQYF.

This clonotype was recorded a few times. V gene TRBV25-1 combines with J gene TRBJ2-1; TRBD1 or TRBD2 may be the D gene (5 bases each). V dropped 2 bases and J dropped 4 bases, with 9 bases sitting between them. Germline-derived CDR1 and CDR2 are MGHDK and SYGVNS. The CDR3 runs to 14 residues. The CDR3 region has the DNA TGTGCCAGCAGTGAACGGGGCCATTACAATGAGCAGTTCTTC. It translates to CASSERGHYNEQFF.

The chain recombines TRBV29-1 with TRBJ2-3; D remains ambiguous. CDR1 and CDR2 (germline): SQVTM, ANQGSEA. Trimming shortened V by 4 bases and J by 4 bases, and 9 bases separated the two germline ends. The CDR3 extends over 12 amino acids. The CDR3 nucleotides are TGCAGCGTTGCGGTGTTAGCAGATACGCAGTATTTT. Translated, it gives CSVAVLADTQYF.

The V and J genes are TRBV9 and TRBJ2-1; no firm D call. The CDR3 is 15 residues long. The germline V and J ends were trimmed by 3 bases and 0 bases, with 10 bases remaining between them. CDR1 and CDR2 from the germline V gene are SGDLS and YYNGEE. The CDR3 sequence is CASSATGSSYNEQFF. The CDR3 DNA follows: TGTGCCAGCAGCGCGACCGGCTCCTCCTACAATGAGCAGTTCTTC.

This clonotype appeared a few times. The genes are TRBV7-2 and TRBJ1-2, with TRBD1 matching 7 bases. Germline CDR1 and CDR2: SGHTA and FQGNSA. V was pared by 5 bases and J by 1 base, with 4 bases of the junction left unmatched. The CDR3 totals 14 residues. The CDR3 DNA reads TGTGCCAGCAGCCCGAGACAGGGTAACTATGGCTACACCTTC. It encodes CASSPRQGNYGYTF. The full variable domain, its missing parts supplied by reference TRBV7-2 and TRBJ1-2, is GAGVSQSPSNKVTEKGKDVELRCDPISGHTALYWYRQSLGQGLEFLIYFQGNSAPDKSGLPSDRFSAERTGGSVSTLTIQRTQQEDSAVYLCASSPRQGNYGYTFGSGTRLTVV.

Worth noting for this clonotype: A junction boundary mismatches the germline segment, possibly from a read error. J is TRBJ1-2 and V is TRBV12-3 or TRBV12-4, with no clear D. The CDR3 extends over 13 amino acids. The CDR3 here is CANSLYKVVGYTF. The CDR3 DNA sequence: TGTGCCAACAGTTTATACAAGGTCGTCGGCTACACCTTC.

The V and J genes are TRBV4-1 and TRBJ2-1; no clear D. Trimming left V 5 bases short and J 2 bases short, with 16 bases between. Germline V gene lookup returns CDR1 MGHRA and CDR2 YSYEKL. This CDR3 has 16 residues. The CDR3 DNA reads as TGCGCCAGCAGCAGAGTTGACGGACGACCCTACAATGAGCAGTTCTTC. It is translated as CASSRVDGRPYNEQFF.

This sequence joins TRBV27 and TRBJ1-1; 8 bases match TRBD1. The length of the CDR3 is 15 residues. J gave up 2 bases and V 0 bases, and 2 bases lay outside the gene matches. The V gene's germline CDR1 is MNHEY and CDR2 SMNVEV (reference sequence). CDR3 in amino acids: CASSLSRGLNTEAFF. As DNA, the CDR3 is TGTGCCAGCAGTTTATCCAGGGGGCTAAACACTGAAGCTTTCTTT.

J is TRBJ2-1 and V is TRBV12-5; 10 bases line up with TRBD2. Germline loops: CDR1 LGHNT, CDR2 FRNRAP. The CDR3 contains 13 residues. CDR3 region: CASVGLAGVEQFF. DNA for the CDR3: TGTGCCAGCGTGGGCCTAGCGGGAGTGGAGCAGTTCTTC.

This clonotype occurred once. Just one base apart from a much larger clone, this may be a read error. The chain recombines TRBV14 with TRBJ1-1; no definite D call. Germline lookup yields CDR1 SGHDN and CDR2 FVKESK. There are 12 residues in the CDR3. V dropped 2 bases and J dropped 4 bases, with 5 bases sitting between them. This CDR3 is CASSQYPTEAFF. Written as DNA, the CDR3 is TGTGCCAGCAGCCAATATCCCACTGAAGCTTTCTTT.

This clonotype was seen ten or more times. The chain has TRBV25-1 and TRBJ2-2; 7 nucleotides align to TRBD2. The CDR3 runs to 15 residues. The ends lost 4 bases at V and 3 bases at J; junction bases unmatched: 5. Looked up from germline, CDR1 is MGHDK and CDR2 is SYGVNS. The CDR3 nucleotides read TGTGCCAGCAGTGGACTAGCTGTGTACACCGGGGAGCTGTTTTTT. Residues: CASSGLAVYTGELFF.

The chain has TRBV28 and TRBJ2-2; the D gene is possibly TRBD1 (5 bases). The CDR3 is made up of 15 amino acids. Per the germline V gene, CDR1 is MDHEN and CDR2 is SYDVKM. Trimming cost V 3 bases and J 7 bases, with 15 bases left between them. CDR3 nucleotides: TGTGCCAGCAGTTTGAGGCAGGGCGGCGTCGGGGAGCTGTTTTTT. This gives the protein CASSLRQGGVGELFF.

This clonotype was seen many times. V is TRBV25-1 and J is TRBJ1-6; TRBD1 might be the D (5 bases). V was clipped by 4 bases and J by 3 bases, with 7 bases between them. Germline CDR1 and CDR2: MGHDK and SYGVNS. CDR3 length: 14 amino acids. In DNA form, the CDR3 reads TGTGCCAGCAGTGGTACAGGCTATAATTCACCCCTCCACTTT. This gives the protein CASSGTGYNSPLHF. Supplemented by reference TRBV25-1 and TRBJ1-6, the full variable domain reads EADIYQTPRYLVIGTGKKITLECSQTMGHDKMYWYQQDPGMELHLIHYSYGVNSTEKGDLSSESTVSRIRTEHFPLTLESARPSHTSQYLCASSGTGYNSPLHFGNGTRLTVT.

This clonotype was observed a few times. At one of its ends the junction is not consistent with the germline gene, which may arise from a read error. This chain connects TRBV30 to TRBJ1-2; D remains unclear. CDR3 length: 12 amino acids. Germline V lookup: CDR1 GTSNPN, CDR2 SVGIG (reference sequence). CDR3 protein: CAWADTSYGCTF. As DNA, the CDR3 is TGTGCCTGGGCCGACACGTCCTATGGCTGCACCTTC.

In this sample, this clonotype turned up many times. The chain is built from TRBV10-3 and TRBJ2-5, with 8 nucleotides matching TRBD1. The CDR3 contains 14 residues. Germline V gene sequence: CDR1 ENHRY, CDR2 SYGVKD. Trimming at V came to 5 bases and at J to 5 bases, leaving 7 bases not matched to a gene. Written as DNA, the CDR3 is TGTGCCATCAGTTACGGACAGGGTGGGGAGACCCAGTACTTC. Residues: CAISYGQGGETQYF.

The J gene is TRBJ2-5, the V gene TRBV6-6; no reliable D call. Germline CDR1 and CDR2: MNHNY and SVGAGI (reference sequence). V shed 7 bases and J shed 5 bases, with 11 bases lying between them. This CDR3 has 12 amino acids. CDR3 DNA sequence: TGTGCCAGCAAAAGCGTTGGGGAGACCCAGTACTTC. Translation: CASKSVGETQYF.

The rearrangement links TRBV11-3 to TRBJ2-2; tentatively, D is TRBD1 (5 bases). The V gene's germline CDR1 is SGHNT and CDR2 YENEEA. V was shortened by 6 bases and J by 3 bases, with 11 bases between the two germline ends. The CDR3 consists of 14 residues. The CDR3 DNA follows: TGTGCCAGCAGTTCAGGGCTCCACACCGGGGAGCTGTTTTTT. This translates into CASSSGLHTGELFF.

This clonotype was picked up a small number of times. The V and J genes are TRBV29-1 and TRBJ2-1, with D perhaps TRBD2 (5 bases). The CDR3 is 15 amino acids. Germline V lookup: CDR1 SQVTM, CDR2 ANQGSEA. The V end lost 6 bases, the J end lost 4 bases, and 19 bases lay between the germline ends. This CDR3 is CSVQTRTHLYNEQFF. CDR3 in DNA: TGCAGCGTACAGACCAGGACTCATTTATACAATGAGCAGTTCTTC.

This clonotype was seen a few times. The chain recombines TRBV20-1 with TRBJ1-1; D uncertain. The CDR3 sequence is 13 residues long. V shed 1 base and J shed 7 bases, with 13 bases lying between them. Looked up from germline, CDR1 is DFQATT and CDR2 is SNEGSKA (reference sequence). The CDR3 DNA is TGCAGTGCTAGAGCGCGGGCTGCGTTTGAAGCTTTCTTT. It is translated as CSARARAAFEAFF.